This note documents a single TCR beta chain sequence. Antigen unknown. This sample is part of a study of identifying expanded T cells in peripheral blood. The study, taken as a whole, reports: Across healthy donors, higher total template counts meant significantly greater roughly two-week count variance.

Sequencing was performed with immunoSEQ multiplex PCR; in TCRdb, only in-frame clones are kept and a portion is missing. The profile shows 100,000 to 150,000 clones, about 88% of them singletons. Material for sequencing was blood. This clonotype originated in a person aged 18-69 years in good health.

The CDR3 DNA reads TGTGCCAGCAGCTCGGGACTAGCGGAAGAAGAGACCCAGTACTTC. It codes for CASSSGLAEEETQYF. The chain recombines TRBV5-4 with TRBJ2-5, with 11 bases aligning to TRBD2. The germline gives CDR1 SGHNT, CDR2 YYREEE (reference sequence). The V segment lost 3 bases and the J segment 3 bases; nucleotides outside the gene matches: 4. This CDR3 has 15 amino acids.